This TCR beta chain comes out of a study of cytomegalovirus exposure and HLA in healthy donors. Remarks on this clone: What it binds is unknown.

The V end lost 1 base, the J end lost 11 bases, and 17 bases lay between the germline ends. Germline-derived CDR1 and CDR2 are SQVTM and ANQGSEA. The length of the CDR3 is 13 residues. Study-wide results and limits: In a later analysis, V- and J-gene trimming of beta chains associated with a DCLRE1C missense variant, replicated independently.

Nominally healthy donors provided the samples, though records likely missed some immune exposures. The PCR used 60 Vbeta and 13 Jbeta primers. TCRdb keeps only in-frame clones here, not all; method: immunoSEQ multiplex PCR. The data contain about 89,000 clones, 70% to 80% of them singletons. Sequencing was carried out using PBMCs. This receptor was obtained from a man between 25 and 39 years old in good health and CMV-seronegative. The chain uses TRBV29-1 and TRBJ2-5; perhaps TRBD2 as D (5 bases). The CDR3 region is CSVEGTQPGEQYF. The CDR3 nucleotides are TGCAGCGTTGAAGGGACCCAACCCGGGGAGCAGTACTTC.